A few counts support the clone carrying this TCR beta chain. Its antigen is not known. V lost 0 bases and J 0 bases, leaving 7 bases between the germline ends. CDR3 length equals 16 residues. Germline V gene lookup returns CDR1 SGHDT and CDR2 YYEEEE. The data are from a study of T cells in Graves' hyperthyroidism and ophthalmopathy. TCR beta CDR3 region amplification was performed from RNA transcripts. A first-round RT-PCR of the TCR CDR3 used the HTBI primer set. TCRdb re-called the multiplex PCR reads through MiXCR, storing one row per CDR3 protein. This repertoire shows more than 350,000 distinct CDR3 sequences, 13% to 15% found once; its top ten account for roughly a fifth. Notes on the study in general: Model predictions of ophthalmopathy came a median about six months before onset.

The sequencing sample was made of blood. This clonotype originated in a woman aged 55-69 years with Graves' ophthalmopathy. This chain connects TRBV5-6 to TRBJ2-6; possibly TRBD2 for D (5 bases). For the CDR3, the DNA is TGTGCCAGCAGCTTGGCGGGAATCTCTGGGGCCAACGTCCTGACTTTC. Protein: CASSLAGISGANVLTF.